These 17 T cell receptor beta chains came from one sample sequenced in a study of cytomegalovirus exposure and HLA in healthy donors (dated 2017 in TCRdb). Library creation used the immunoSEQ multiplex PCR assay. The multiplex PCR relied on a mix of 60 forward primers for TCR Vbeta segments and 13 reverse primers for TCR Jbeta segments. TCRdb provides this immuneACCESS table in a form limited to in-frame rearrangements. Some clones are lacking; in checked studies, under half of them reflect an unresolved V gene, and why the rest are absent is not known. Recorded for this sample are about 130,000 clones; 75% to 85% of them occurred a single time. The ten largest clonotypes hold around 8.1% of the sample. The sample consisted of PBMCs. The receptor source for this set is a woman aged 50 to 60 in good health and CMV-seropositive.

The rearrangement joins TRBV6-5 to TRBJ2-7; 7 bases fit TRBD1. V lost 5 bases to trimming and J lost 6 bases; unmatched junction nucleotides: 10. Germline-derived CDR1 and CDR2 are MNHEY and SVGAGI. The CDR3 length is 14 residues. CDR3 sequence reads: CASSPKATGREQYF. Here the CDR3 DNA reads TGTGCCAGCAGTCCGAAAGCGACAGGGCGCGAGCAGTACTTC.

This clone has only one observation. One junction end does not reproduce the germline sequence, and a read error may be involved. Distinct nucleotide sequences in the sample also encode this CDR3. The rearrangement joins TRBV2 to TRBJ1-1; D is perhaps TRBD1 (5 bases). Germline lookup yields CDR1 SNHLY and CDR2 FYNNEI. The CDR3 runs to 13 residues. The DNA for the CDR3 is TGTGCTAGCAGTTCGGACACGAACACTGAAGCTTTCTTT. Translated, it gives CASSSDTNTEAFF.

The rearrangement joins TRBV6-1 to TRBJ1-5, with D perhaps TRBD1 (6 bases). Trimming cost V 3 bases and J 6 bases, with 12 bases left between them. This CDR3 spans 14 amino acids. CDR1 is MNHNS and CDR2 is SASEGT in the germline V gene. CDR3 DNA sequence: TGTGCCAGCAGTGAGGTAGGGGGTGGTCAGCCCCAGCATTTT. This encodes CASSEVGGGQPQHF.

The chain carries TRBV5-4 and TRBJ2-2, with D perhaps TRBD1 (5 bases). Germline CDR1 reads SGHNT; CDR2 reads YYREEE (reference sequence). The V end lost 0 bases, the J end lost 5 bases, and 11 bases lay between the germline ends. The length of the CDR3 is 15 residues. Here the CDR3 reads CASSLAAGQTGELFF. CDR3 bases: TGTGCCAGCAGCTTGGCGGCAGGGCAAACCGGGGAGCTGTTTTTT.

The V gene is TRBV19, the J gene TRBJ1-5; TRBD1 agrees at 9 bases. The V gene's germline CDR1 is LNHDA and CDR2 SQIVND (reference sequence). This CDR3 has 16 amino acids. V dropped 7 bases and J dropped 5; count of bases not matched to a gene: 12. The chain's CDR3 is CASTPLRDREDQPQHF. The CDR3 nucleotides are TGTGCCAGTACCCCTCTCCGGGACAGGGAGGATCAGCCCCAGCATTTT.

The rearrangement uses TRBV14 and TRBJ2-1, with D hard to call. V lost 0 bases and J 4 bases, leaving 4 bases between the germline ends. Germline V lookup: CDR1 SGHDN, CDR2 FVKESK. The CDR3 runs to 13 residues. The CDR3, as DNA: TGTGCCAGCAGCCAAGACAGATACAATGAGCAGTTCTTC. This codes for CASSQDRYNEQFF.

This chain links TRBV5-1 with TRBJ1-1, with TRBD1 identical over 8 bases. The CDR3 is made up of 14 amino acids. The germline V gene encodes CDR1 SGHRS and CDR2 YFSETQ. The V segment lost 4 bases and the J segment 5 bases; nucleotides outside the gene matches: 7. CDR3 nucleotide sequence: TGCGCCAGCAGCGTCCAGGGGGCTGGGACTGAAGCTTTCTTT. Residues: CASSVQGAGTEAFF.

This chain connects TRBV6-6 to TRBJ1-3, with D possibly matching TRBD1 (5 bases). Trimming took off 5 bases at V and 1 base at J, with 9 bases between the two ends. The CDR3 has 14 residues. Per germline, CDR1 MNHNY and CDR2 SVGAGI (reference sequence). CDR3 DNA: TGTGCCAGCAGTAATGGGGGGTCTGGAAACACCATATATTTT. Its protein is CASSNGGSGNTIYF.

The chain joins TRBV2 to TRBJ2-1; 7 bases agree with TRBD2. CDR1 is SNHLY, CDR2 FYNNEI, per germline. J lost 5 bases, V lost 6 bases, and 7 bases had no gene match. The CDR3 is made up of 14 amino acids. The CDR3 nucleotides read TGTGCCAGCAGGCTAGCGGAGAAGAACAATGAGCAGTTCTTC. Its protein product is CASRLAEKNNEQFF.

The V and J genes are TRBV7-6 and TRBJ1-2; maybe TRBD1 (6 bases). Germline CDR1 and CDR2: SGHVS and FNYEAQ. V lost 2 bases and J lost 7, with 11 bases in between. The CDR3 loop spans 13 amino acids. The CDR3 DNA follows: TGTGCCAGCAGCTTACAACAGGGAAGTGGCTACACCTTC. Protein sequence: CASSLQQGSGYTF. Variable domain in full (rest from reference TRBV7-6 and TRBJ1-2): GAGVSQSPRYKVTKRGQDVALRCDPISGHVSLYWYRQALGQGPEFLTYFNYEAQQDKSGLPNDRFSAERPEGSISTLTIQRTEQRDSAMYRCASSLQQGSGYTFGSGTRLTVV.

The CDR3 nucleotides are TGTGCCACCAGGGGATTAGGACAGGGTCAAGAGACCCAGTACTTC. Translation: CATRGLGQGQETQYF. The V call is TRBV15, the J call TRBJ2-5; TRBD1 aligns across 8 bases. The CDR3 is 15 amino acids. V lost 6 bases, J lost 2 bases, and 8 bases stayed unmatched. CDR1 and CDR2 from the germline V gene are LNHNV and YYDKDF (reference sequence).

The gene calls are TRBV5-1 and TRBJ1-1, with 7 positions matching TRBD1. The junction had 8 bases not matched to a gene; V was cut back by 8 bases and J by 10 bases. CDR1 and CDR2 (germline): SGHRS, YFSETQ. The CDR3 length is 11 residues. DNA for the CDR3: TGCGCCAGACTCTACGACAGGGCAGCTTTCTTT. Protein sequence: CARLYDRAAFF.

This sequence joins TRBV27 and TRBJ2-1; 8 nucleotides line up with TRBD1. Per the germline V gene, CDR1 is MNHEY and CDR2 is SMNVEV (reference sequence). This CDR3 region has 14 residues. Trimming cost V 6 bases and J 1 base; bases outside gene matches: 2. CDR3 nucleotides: TGTGCCAGCAGCCAGGGGGCTTCCTACAATGAGCAGTTCTTC. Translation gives CASSQGASYNEQFF.

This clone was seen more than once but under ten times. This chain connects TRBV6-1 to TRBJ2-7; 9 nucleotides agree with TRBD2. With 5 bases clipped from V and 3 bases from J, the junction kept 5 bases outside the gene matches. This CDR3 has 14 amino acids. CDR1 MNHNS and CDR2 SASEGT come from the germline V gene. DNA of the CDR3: TGTGCCAGCAGTCAAATACTAGCGGGCTACGAGCAGTACTTC. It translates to CASSQILAGYEQYF.

The DNA for the CDR3 is TGTGCCAGCAGCCTTCACCCGGACATGAGCAATCAGCCCCAGCATTTT. Protein sequence: CASSLHPDMSNQPQHF. The chain joins TRBV7-8 to TRBJ1-5, with D possibly matching TRBD1 (5 bases). The V gene's germline CDR1 is SGHVS and CDR2 FQNEAQ. CDR3 length equals 16 residues. V lost 5 bases and J 1 base, leaving 15 bases between the germline ends.

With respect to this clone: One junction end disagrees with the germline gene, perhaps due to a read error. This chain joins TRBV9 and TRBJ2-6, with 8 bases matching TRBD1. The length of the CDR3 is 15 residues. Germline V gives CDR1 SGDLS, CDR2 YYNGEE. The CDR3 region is CASSPGGTGANGLTF. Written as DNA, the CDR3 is TGTGCCAGCAGCCCAGGGGGCACTGGGGCCAACGGCCTGACTTTC.

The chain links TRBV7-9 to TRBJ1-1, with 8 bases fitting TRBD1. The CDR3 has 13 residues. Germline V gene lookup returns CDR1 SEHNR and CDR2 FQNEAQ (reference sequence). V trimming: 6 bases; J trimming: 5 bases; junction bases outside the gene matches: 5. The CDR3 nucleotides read TGTGCCAGCAGACCACAGGGGGGTACTGAAGCTTTCTTT. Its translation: CASRPQGGTEAFF.